The present TCR beta chain was sequenced within a study of T cell responses to AZD1222 COVID-19 vaccine. Assay: immunoSEQ multiplex PCR; the TCRdb copy retains only in-frame clones and omits some. The table has tens of thousands of clones, roughly 90% seen once; the top ten hold around 4.5%. The TCR sequence derives from an adult who received the AZD1222 COVID-19 vaccine. The sample was peripheral blood, taken 28 days after the second AZD1222 dose.

CDR3 nucleotide sequence: TGCGCCAGCAGCCACGCCGGGAGCAGGTATGAGACCCAGTACTTC. It specifies CASSHAGSRYETQYF. V and J are TRBV4-1 and TRBJ2-5, with D maybe TRBD2 (6 bases). The CDR3 is 15 amino acids. CDR1 and CDR2 from the germline V gene are MGHRA and YSYEKL. Between the trimmed V and J ends, which lost 3 bases and 5 bases, there was a span of 16 bases.